This T cell receptor beta chain came from a study of blood T cell repertoires in COVID-19. Overall study: Sites in the United States, Italy and Spain provided acute and convalescent COVID-19 samples. T cells, B-cell-depleted T cells, or PBMCs supplied cDNA or gDNA.

The CDR3 is 15 amino acids. The ends lost 4 bases at V and 0 bases at J; junction bases unmatched: 1. Per germline, CDR1 MNHEY and CDR2 SVGAGI. This clone was seen once. In the original workflow: How many nucleated cells were present was estimated from reference gene primer amplification. Profiled with immunoSEQ multiplex PCR; TCRdb holds only in-frame clones, not every one. The V and J calls and clone size are taken from that table; D and trimming were inferred from the DNA. This table holds about 190,000 clones, around 86% found once. The sequencing sample was made of peripheral blood. The chain employs TRBV6-5 and TRBJ2-7, with TRBD2 matching over 12 bases. The receptor's source is a woman aged 25 to 39 with active or convalescent COVID-19. This CDR3 is CASSSTSGGSYEQYF. DNA of the CDR3: TGTGCCAGCAGTTCGACTAGCGGGGGCTCCTACGAGCAGTACTTC.